This record concerns one T cell receptor (beta chain) sequence. The antigen remains undetermined. The table came from immunoSEQ multiplex PCR; TCRdb's copy has only in-frame clones and leaves some out. Of more than 65,000 clones in the sample, approximately 87% were seen once. This entry comes from a study of graft-versus-host responses after intestinal transplantation. Deletions cut 1 base from V and 3 bases from J, with 18 bases between. Germline V gene sequence: CDR1 KGHSH, CDR2 LQKENI. CDR3 length: 17 residues. The chain carries TRBV18 and TRBJ1-2; possibly TRBD1 for D (6 bases). The TCR originated in a human donor who was the organ donor for an intestinal transplant. Specimen: unstimulated CD4+ T cells sorted from spleen or lymph node cells, collected before transplant. The CDR3 coding sequence is TGTGCCAGCTCACCACGTGGGGGACATGCCGGGGACTATGGCTACACCTTC. Translating it yields CASSPRGGHAGDYGYTF.